These 21 T cell receptor beta chains were sequenced from one sample in a study of T-cell reconstitution after alpha-beta-depleted transplantation in children. This sample's TCRbeta library carried unique molecular identifier barcodes. TCRdb processed the PCR reads anew with MiXCR; each CDR3 protein has one entry. The data contain approximately 650,000 distinct CDR3 sequences, under 15% of them singletons. Sequencing used PBMCs, obtained before TCRalphabeta/CD19-depleted stem cell transplant. Receptors originate from a girl aged 2-10 years with congenital amegakaryocytic thrombocytopenia, due to receive a stem cell transplant.

This clonotype was found a few times. V and J are TRBV11-1 and TRBJ2-1; weak D call: TRBD2 (6 bases). There are 18 residues in the CDR3. With 4 bases removed from V and 0 bases from J, the gap between germline ends came to 19 bases. Germline V lookup: CDR1 SGHAT, CDR2 FQDESV (reference sequence). The CDR3: CASSSTKSGPSSYNEQFF. For the CDR3, the DNA is TGTGCCAGCAGCTCGACTAAAAGCGGGCCGAGCTCCTACAATGAGCAGTTCTTC.

The chain uses TRBV18 and TRBJ2-2; D uncertain. Germline loops: CDR1 KGHSH, CDR2 LQKENI. The CDR3 spans 13 residues. Trimming removed 5 bases at V and 5 bases at J, with 9 bases between. This chain's CDR3 is CASSARVTGELFF. Written as DNA, the CDR3 is TGTGCCAGCTCAGCTAGAGTGACCGGGGAGCTGTTTTTT. Supplemented by reference TRBV18 and TRBJ2-2, the full variable domain reads NAGVMQNPRHLVRRRGQEARLRCSPMKGHSHVYWYRQLPEEGLKFMVYLQKENIIDESGMPKERFSAEFPKEGPSILRIQQVVRGDSAAYFCASSARVTGELFFGEGSRLTVL.

CDR3 sequence (DNA): TGTGCCAGCAGCTTAGCCAGGAAATCCTACGAGCAGTACTTC. This encodes CASSLARKSYEQYF. This sequence joins TRBV7-9 and TRBJ2-7, with no clear D. This CDR3 has 14 amino acids. Trimming left V 0 bases short and J 1 base short, with 7 bases between. Germline V gene lookup returns CDR1 SEHNR and CDR2 FQNEAQ (reference sequence).

J is TRBJ2-7 and V is TRBV7-9; the D gene could be TRBD1 or TRBD2 (5 bases each). Trimming cost V 2 bases and J 5 bases, with 22 bases left between them. In germline, CDR1 is SEHNR, CDR2 FQNEAQ (reference sequence). The CDR3 runs to 17 residues. CDR3 in DNA: TGTGCCAGCAGCTTATTTGTTGGGTGGGGACGAAGAGACGAGCAGTACTTC. It is translated as CASSLFVGWGRRDEQYF.

This clonotype was seen only a few times. V and J are TRBV14 and TRBJ1-1; D gene uncertain. The CDR3 consists of 15 residues. In germline, CDR1 is SGHDN, CDR2 FVKESK. The V gene lost 0 bases and the J gene lost 1 base, with 9 bases spanning the gap. CDR3 protein: CASSQDPVSNTEAFF. In DNA, the CDR3 is TGTGCCAGCAGCCAAGACCCCGTTTCGAACACTGAAGCTTTCTTT.

This clonotype appeared many times. The J gene is TRBJ2-5, the V gene TRBV5-1; the match to TRBD1 covers 7 bases. With 7 bases clipped from V and 4 bases from J, the junction kept 16 bases outside the gene matches. The CDR3 has 16 residues. Germline V gene sequence: CDR1 SGHRS, CDR2 YFSETQ. The CDR3: CASRNNRGFSGETQYF. The DNA of the CDR3 is TGCGCCAGCCGGAATAACAGGGGATTCTCGGGAGAGACCCAGTACTTC.

This clonotype was picked up many times. J is TRBJ2-1 and V is TRBV5-1; D call uncertain. Trimming removed 2 bases at V and 3 bases at J, with 9 bases between. The CDR3 length is 14 residues. CDR1 is SGHRS and CDR2 is YFSETQ in the germline V gene. CDR3: CASSFYLGYNEQFF. The CDR3 DNA reads TGCGCCAGCAGCTTTTATTTAGGCTACAATGAGCAGTTCTTC.

This clonotype was seen only a few times. The chain employs TRBV7-6 and TRBJ2-4; D gene unclear. The CDR3 length is 15 residues. The V gene lost 2 bases and the J gene lost 9 bases, with 17 bases spanning the gap. The germline gives CDR1 SGHVS, CDR2 FNYEAQ. The CDR3: CASSLTHDLLSIQYF. The CDR3, as DNA: TGTGCCAGCAGCTTAACCCACGACTTGTTAAGCATTCAGTACTTC. Filled out from reference TRBV7-6 and TRBJ2-4, the complete variable domain reads GAGVSQSPRYKVTKRGQDVALRCDPISGHVSLYWYRQALGQGPEFLTYFNYEAQQDKSGLPNDRFSAERPEGSISTLTIQRTEQRDSAMYRCASSLTHDLLSIQYFGAGTRLSVL.

A few counts support this clonotype. The rearrangement links TRBV5-1 to TRBJ2-7; TRBD2 aligns across 10 bases. There are 12 residues in the CDR3. V trimming: 4 bases; J trimming: 5 bases; junction bases outside the gene matches: 0. The germline V gene has CDR1 SGHRS and CDR2 YFSETQ. The DNA of the CDR3 is TGCGCCAGCAGCACTAGCGGGAACGAGCAGTACTTC. Protein sequence: CASSTSGNEQYF.

This clonotype was counted ten times or more. The rearrangement joins TRBV5-1 to TRBJ1-5; unclear D gene. Germline lookup yields CDR1 SGHRS and CDR2 YFSETQ. V lost 4 bases to trimming and J lost 1 base, with 6 bases between them. The length of the CDR3 is 13 residues. The CDR3 DNA follows: TGCGCCAGCAGCGCAAGGAGCAATCAGCCCCAGCATTTT. This translates into CASSARSNQPQHF. Looking up the rest from reference TRBV5-1 and TRBJ1-5 gives the full variable domain: KAGVTQTPRYLIKTRGQQVTLSCSPISGHRSVSWYQQTPGQGLQFLFEYFSETQRNKGNFPGRFSGRQFSNSRSEMNVSTLELGDSALYLCASSARSNQPQHFGDGTRLSIL.

In its sample, this clonotype was seen many times. The chain uses TRBV20-1 and TRBJ2-1, with unresolved D. V was pared by 6 bases and J by 1 base, with 16 bases between. The V gene's germline CDR1 is DFQATT and CDR2 SNEGSKA (reference sequence). CDR3 size: 15 residues. The CDR3 region is CSARQDLVSYNEQFF. The CDR3 DNA reads as TGCAGTGCCAGGCAGGACCTGGTTTCCTACAATGAGCAGTTCTTC.

This clonotype was observed many times. The chain couples TRBV7-9 to TRBJ2-1; D is uncertain. Trimming shortened V by 3 bases and J by 5 bases, and 17 bases separated the two germline ends. Germline CDR1 SEHNR, CDR2 FQNEAQ (reference sequence). This CDR3 has 16 residues. As DNA, the CDR3 is TGTGCCAGCAGCTTTCCCGGAATAGCCGTGGACAATGAGCAGTTCTTC. This encodes CASSFPGIAVDNEQFF.

This clonotype was seen more than once but under ten times. V gene TRBV7-9 combines with J gene TRBJ2-7; perhaps D is TRBD1 or TRBD2 (5 bases each). Germline V gives CDR1 SEHNR, CDR2 FQNEAQ (reference sequence). This CDR3 is 15 amino acids long. Trimming pared 1 base from V and 1 base from J, leaving 11 bases between. CDR3 amino acids: CASSLVGDPSYEQYF. The CDR3 region has the DNA TGTGCCAGCAGCTTAGTGGGGGATCCGTCCTACGAGCAGTACTTC.

This clonotype showed up just a few times. The J gene is TRBJ1-2, the V gene TRBV7-9; D possibly corresponds to TRBD1 (5 bases). This CDR3 has 13 residues. With 5 bases removed from V and 1 base from J, the gap between germline ends came to 8 bases. Per the germline V gene, CDR1 is SEHNR and CDR2 is FQNEAQ (reference sequence). The CDR3 loop is CASSPTVNYGYTF. For the CDR3, the DNA is TGTGCCAGCAGCCCGACAGTTAACTATGGCTACACCTTC.

The sample holds many counts of this clonotype. This chain uses TRBV7-3 with TRBJ2-3, with 7 bases fitting TRBD2. The V gene end was trimmed by 2 bases and the J gene end by 7 bases; junction bases not matched to a gene: 6. CDR3 length: 14 amino acids. Per the germline V gene, CDR1 is SGHTA and CDR2 is FQGTGA. Here the CDR3 DNA reads TGTGCCAGCAGCTTAGACGGGAGGAGACATACGCAGTATTTT. Its protein is CASSLDGRRHTQYF. The full variable domain, its missing parts supplied by reference TRBV7-3 and TRBJ2-3, is GAGVSQTPSNKVTEKGKYVELRCDPISGHTALYWYRQSLGQGPEFLIYFQGTGAADDSGLPNDRFFAVRPEGSVSTLKIQRTERGDSAVYLCASSLDGRRHTQYFGPGTRLTVL.

V and J are TRBV20-1 and TRBJ1-5; TRBD1 agrees at 8 bases. Germline CDR1 and CDR2: DFQATT and SNEGSKA (reference sequence). The CDR3 loop spans 16 amino acids. The CDR3 region is CSGDRGQVLSNQPQHF. CDR3 in DNA: TGCAGCGGCGACAGGGGTCAGGTTTTAAGCAATCAGCCCCAGCATTTT.

Only a few counts were recorded for this clonotype. The CDR3: CASSATAGVNQPQHF. The CDR3 DNA reads TGCGCCAGCAGCGCTACCGCGGGCGTCAATCAGCCCCAGCATTTT. The chain carries TRBV5-1 and TRBJ1-5, with D hard to call. Trimming shortened V by 4 bases and J by 3 bases, and 14 bases separated the two germline ends. The CDR3 runs to 15 residues. Germline V gives CDR1 SGHRS, CDR2 YFSETQ.

Many counts were recorded for this clonotype. The rearrangement links TRBV3-1 to TRBJ2-7; TRBD2 matches 8 bases. Germline assignment: CDR1 LGHDT and CDR2 YNNKEL (reference sequence). Trimming took 6 bases from V and 2 from J; bases not matched to a gene: 6. The CDR3 length is 14 residues. This CDR3 reads CASRTSGSPYEQYF. The CDR3, as DNA: TGTGCCAGCAGAACTAGCGGAAGTCCCTACGAGCAGTACTTC.

This clonotype occurred many times. The CDR3 loop is CSVARTGVETGELFF. Here the CDR3 DNA reads TGCAGCGTTGCCCGGACAGGGGTAGAAACCGGGGAGCTGTTTTTT. V is TRBV29-1 and J is TRBJ2-2, with 9 bases that match TRBD1. The CDR3 has 15 amino acids. Germline V gene data show CDR1 as SQVTM and CDR2 as ANQGSEA. V trimming: 4 bases; J trimming: 5 bases; junction bases outside the gene matches: 8.

On this clonotype: This may come from a read error, since a much larger clone is one base off. The chain links TRBV5-1 to TRBJ2-3; 7 bases fit TRBD1. The germline V gene encodes CDR1 SGHRS and CDR2 YFSETQ. The CDR3 covers 14 residues. CDR3 protein: CASSLSTGEDTQCF. CDR3 nucleotides: TGCGCCAGCAGCCTATCTACAGGGGAAGATACGCAGTGTTTT.

This chain joins TRBV10-2 and TRBJ2-7; D is undetermined. Germline V CDR1 and CDR2: WSHSY, SAAADI. Trimming removed 0 bases from V and 5 bases from J, with 2 bases in between. The CDR3 loop spans 11 amino acids. CDR3 residues: CASSESDEQYF. CDR3 nucleotide sequence: TGCGCCAGCAGTGAGTCGGACGAGCAGTACTTC.